The sample holds many counts of the clone carrying this TCR beta chain. Antigen: not known. Germline CDR1 and CDR2: SNHLY and FYNNEI. Unmatched junction bases numbered 6, after V lost 5 bases and J lost 2 bases. CDR3 length: 14 amino acids. MiXCR was run by TCRdb on the reads, yielding one entry per CDR3 protein. The sample carries 130,000 or so distinct CDR3 sequences, about 6.5% recorded once. This specimen comes from a study of T cell repertoires in cytomegalovirus infection. Overall study: Evidence of both CMV infection and a matching HLA type came from public TCR beta signatures. General observations from the study: Individuals carrying CMV plus the relevant HLA were identified by cumulative frequency of public TCR beta families.

The source of this sequence is a human donor in good health (CMV status not recorded). Some clones in this sample may be carry-over from other donors' samples. J is TRBJ2-7 and V is TRBV2, with 7 bases that match TRBD2. The sample taken for sequencing was PBMCs. The CDR3 protein is CASSSKGGPYEQYF. The CDR3 DNA follows: TGTGCCAGCAGTTCGAAGGGAGGGCCCTACGAGCAGTACTTC.